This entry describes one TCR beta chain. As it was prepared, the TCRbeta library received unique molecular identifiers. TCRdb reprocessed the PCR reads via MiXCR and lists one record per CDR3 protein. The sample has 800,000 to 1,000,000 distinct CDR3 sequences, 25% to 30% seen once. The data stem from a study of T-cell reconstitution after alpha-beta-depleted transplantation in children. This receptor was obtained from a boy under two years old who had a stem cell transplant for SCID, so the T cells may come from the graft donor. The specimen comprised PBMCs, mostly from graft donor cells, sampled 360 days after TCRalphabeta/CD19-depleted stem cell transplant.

CDR3 in DNA: TGCGCCAGCAGCCGCACACCGACGGGGAGGAACACCGGGGAGCTGTTTTTT. It codes for CASSRTPTGRNTGELFF. This sequence joins TRBV4-3 and TRBJ2-2; D is possibly TRBD2 (5 bases). Germline CDR1 LGHNA, CDR2 YSLEER. Trimming pared 4 bases from V and 1 base from J, leaving 16 bases between. The length of the CDR3 is 17 residues.